This T cell receptor (beta chain) derives from a study of CD8+ T cells in alopecia areata. Findings of the study overall: Alopecia totalis/universalis scalp especially showed more expanded CD8+ clones than normal scalp.

This clone showed up many times. Antigen unknown. The protein recorded in TCRdb does not match the translated DNA at residue 13; the protein presented here comes from translating the DNA. Mouse germline and gene names are used. The read ends 3 residues early relative to the CDR3; the germline J gene fills the gap. V was pared by 2 bases and J by 7 bases, with 5 bases of the junction left unmatched. Germline-derived CDR1 and CDR2 are NSQYPW and LRSPGD (reference sequence). This CDR3 region has 16 residues. The authors extracted RNA and reverse transcribed it into cDNA as the sequencing template. Here immunoSEQ multiplex PCR was the method, and the copy in TCRdb shows in-frame clones only, minus some. This sample carries around 100,000 clones, none of them present only once.

Source material: lesional skin. This receptor was taken from a C3H/HeJ mouse with alopecia areata. MHC haplotype: H2-k. This chain connects TRBV1 to TRBJ1-6; 10 nucleotides align to TRBD1. TRBJ1-6 is labeled an ORF, and its function is uncertain. The covered CDR3 bases are TGCACCTGCAGTGCAAGACAGGGGGCTCTCAATTCGCCC. Translated: CTCSARQGALNSP. The full-length CDR3 reads as CTCSARQGALNSPLYF.